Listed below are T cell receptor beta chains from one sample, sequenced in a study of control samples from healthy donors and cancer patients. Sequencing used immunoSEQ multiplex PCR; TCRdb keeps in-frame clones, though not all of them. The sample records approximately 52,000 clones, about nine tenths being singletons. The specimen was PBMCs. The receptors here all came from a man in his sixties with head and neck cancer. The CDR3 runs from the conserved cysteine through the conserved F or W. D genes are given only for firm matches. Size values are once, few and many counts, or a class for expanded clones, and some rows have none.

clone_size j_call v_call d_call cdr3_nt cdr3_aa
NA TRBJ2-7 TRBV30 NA TGTGCCTGGAGTAGACCCGGGGCGGTGGGGTTCTACGAGCAGTACTTC CAWSRPGAVGFYEQYF
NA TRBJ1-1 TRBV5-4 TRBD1 TGTGCCAGCAGCTTGGGGACAGGCCTGAACACTGAAGCTTTCTTT CASSLGTGLNTEAFF
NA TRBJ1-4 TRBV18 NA TGTGCCAGCTCACCGATGGGTCTAACCAAAGAAAAACTGTTTTTT CASSPMGLTKEKLFF
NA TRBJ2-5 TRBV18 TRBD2 TGTGCCAGCTCACCGGGGGTTGGCGGGGGATTCCAAGAGACCCAGTACTTC CASSPGVGGGFQETQYF
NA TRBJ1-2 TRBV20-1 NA TGCAGTGCGAGGGACAACTATGGCTACACCTTC CSARDNYGYTF
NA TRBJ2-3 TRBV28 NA TGTGCCAGCAGCGTATCGCCGGGTTCTTCAAATACAGATACGCAGTATTTT CASSVSPGSSNTDTQYF
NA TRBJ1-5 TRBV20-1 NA TGCAGTGCTAGTGGAGGGGTTAGCAATCAGCCCCAGCATTTT CSASGGVSNQPQHF
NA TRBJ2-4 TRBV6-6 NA TGTGCCAGCAGTTACTTGGGGCGAGGTATAAACATTCAGTACTTC CASSYLGRGINIQYF
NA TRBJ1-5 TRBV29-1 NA TGCAGCGCAGTTACAGGGCCCAATAGCAATCAGCCCCAGCATTTT CSAVTGPNSNQPQHF
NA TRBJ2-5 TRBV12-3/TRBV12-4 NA TGTGCCAGCAGTTTACGAGAGACCCAGTACTTC CASSLRETQYF
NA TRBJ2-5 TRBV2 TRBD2 TGTGCCAGCAGCGGCGGGAGAGGGGAGACCCAGTACTTC CASSGGRGETQYF
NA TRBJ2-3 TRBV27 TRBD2 TGTGCCAGCAGTTTAAGGGGCTGGTTCGGGACTAGCAGCTATACGCAGTATTTT CASSLRGWFGTSSYTQYF
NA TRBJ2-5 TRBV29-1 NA TGCAGCGTTTCGGCGGGGAACCAAGAGACCCAGTACTTC CSVSAGNQETQYF
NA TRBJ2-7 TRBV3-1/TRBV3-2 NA TGTGCCAGCAGTGTCAGCAGGGATACGAGCGAGCAGTACTTC CASSVSRDTSEQYF
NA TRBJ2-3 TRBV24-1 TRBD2 TGTGCCACCAGGGGTGGGCGGGAGATTACAGATACGCAGTATTTT CATRGGREITDTQYF
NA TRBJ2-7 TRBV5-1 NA TGCGCCAGCAGTTCCCAGTCGGGTCAGTACTACGAGCAGTACTTC CASSSQSGQYYEQYF
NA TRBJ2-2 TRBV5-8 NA TGTGCCAGCAGCTTGGCGGCGGGAATGAACACCGGGGAGCTGTTTTTT CASSLAAGMNTGELFF
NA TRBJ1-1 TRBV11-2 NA TGTGCCAGCATTCGTTGGGGACGTGACCCTGAAGCTTTCTTT CASIRWGRDPEAFF
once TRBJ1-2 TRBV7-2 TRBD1 TGTGCCAGCAGCTTACAAAGGGACAGCTATGGCTACACCTTC CASSLQRDSYGYTF
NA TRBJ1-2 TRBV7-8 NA TGTGCCAGCAGCTTAGAGCGACAGGCCCTAAGGGATGGCTACACCTTC CASSLERQALRDGYTF
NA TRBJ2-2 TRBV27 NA TGTGCCAGCAGTTTAGTTGGTTCGGGAAGAGCCGCCGGGGAGCTGTTTTTT CASSLVGSGRAAGELFF
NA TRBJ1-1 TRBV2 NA TGTGCCAGCAGTGCGAACCCGAACACTGAAGCTTTCTTT CASSANPNTEAFF
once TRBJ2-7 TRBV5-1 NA TGCGCCAGCAGCTTGGAGGTCCCGCACGAGCAGTACTTC CASSLEVPHEQYF
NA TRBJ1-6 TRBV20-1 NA TGCAGTGCTAGTCTAACGGGCCTTTTTAGCTCCTATAATTCACCCCTCCACTTT CSASLTGLFSSYNSPLHF
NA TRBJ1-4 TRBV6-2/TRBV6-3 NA TGTGCCAGCAGTCTCCGGATTGCAACTAATGAAAAACTGTTTTTT CASSLRIATNEKLFF
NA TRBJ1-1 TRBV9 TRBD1 TGTGCCAGCAGCGTAGAAGTCCAGGGGGCCTACACTGAAGCTTTCTTT CASSVEVQGAYTEAFF
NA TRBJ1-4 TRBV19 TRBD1 TGTGCCAGTAGCGGGACAGAAGGGGATGAAAAACTGTTTTTT CASSGTEGDEKLFF
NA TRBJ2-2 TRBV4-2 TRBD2 TGTGCCAGCAGCCCACCGGGGGGGACCGACACCGGGGAGCTGTTTTTT CASSPPGGTDTGELFF
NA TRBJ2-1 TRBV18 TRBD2 TGTGCCAGCTCACCAGGGGCTAGCGGGAGGTTCGACAATGAGCAGTTCTTC CASSPGASGRFDNEQFF
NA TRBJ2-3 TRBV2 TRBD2 TGTGCCATCCCGGCCGGGACTAGCGTGACAGATACGCAGTATTTT CAIPAGTSVTDTQYF
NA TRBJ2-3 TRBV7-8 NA TGTGCCAGCAGCTTAATAACTAGCACAGATACGCAGTATTTT CASSLITSTDTQYF
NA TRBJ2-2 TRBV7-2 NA TGTGCCAGCAGCTTGTTTTTGGGGGCGAACACCGGGGAGCTGTTTTTT CASSLFLGANTGELFF
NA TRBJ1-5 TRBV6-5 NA TGTGCCAGCAGTTACTCTTACGGAATTAATCAGCCCCAGCATTTT CASSYSYGINQPQHF
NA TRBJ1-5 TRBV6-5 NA TGTGCCAGCAGAGAGGGGCGATATCAGCCCCAGCATTTT CASREGRYQPQHF
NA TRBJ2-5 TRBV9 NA TGTGCCAGCCCTGGGCCCGATCAAGAGACCCAGTACTTC CASPGPDQETQYF
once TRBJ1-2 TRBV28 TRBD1 TGTGCCAGCAAGAGAACCGGGACAGGGGGCCGATTGGCCCTTATCGGCTACACCTTC CASKRTGTGGRLALIGYTF
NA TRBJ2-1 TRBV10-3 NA TGTGCCATCAGTGAGAGGCATAGCTCCTACAATGAGCAGTTCTTC CAISERHSSYNEQFF
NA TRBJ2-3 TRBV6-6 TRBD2 TGTGCCAGCAGTCCCGTTAGCGGGAGCGCAGATACGCAGTATTTT CASSPVSGSADTQYF
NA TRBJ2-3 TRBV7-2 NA TGTGCCAGCAGCCCTCTCGGGACCACAGATACGCAGTATTTT CASSPLGTTDTQYF
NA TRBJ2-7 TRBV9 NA TGTGCCAGCAGCGTACTGGGGGATAACGAGCAGTACTTC CASSVLGDNEQYF
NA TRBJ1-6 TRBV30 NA TGTGCCTGGAGTAGTTGGGCAGAATATTCACCCCTCCACTTT CAWSSWAEYSPLHF
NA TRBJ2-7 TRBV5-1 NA TGCGCCAGCAGCACCTACCTCCTCAGGGACGAGCAGTACTTC CASSTYLLRDEQYF
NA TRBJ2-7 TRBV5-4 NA TGTGCCAGCAGCTACCGGGAGTCGGGCGAGCAGTACTTC CASSYRESGEQYF
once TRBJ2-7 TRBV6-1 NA TGTGCCAGCAGTGAGCAGGCGGGCTACGAGCAGTACTTC CASSEQAGYEQYF
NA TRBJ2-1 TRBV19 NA TGTGCCAGTAGTCAGGGAGACTCCTACAATGAGCAGTTCTTC CASSQGDSYNEQFF
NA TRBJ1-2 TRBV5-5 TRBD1 TGTGCCAGCAGCCTAGGGGACAGGGGTAGCTATGGCTACACCTTC CASSLGDRGSYGYTF
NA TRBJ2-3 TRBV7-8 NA TGTGCCAGCAGCTTGACAGCCCCGGACTCCTTTAGCACAGATACGCAGTATTTT CASSLTAPDSFSTDTQYF
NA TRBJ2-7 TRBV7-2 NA TGTGCCAGCAGCTTAGACCCCATACGGCCCGAGCAGTACTTC CASSLDPIRPEQYF
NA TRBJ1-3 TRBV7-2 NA TGTGCCAGCAGCTCTAATCCGGGGGGAATTGGAAACACCATATATTTT CASSSNPGGIGNTIYF
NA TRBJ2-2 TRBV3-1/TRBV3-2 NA TGTGCCAGCAGCCAAGATTGGTTGGCGAACACCGGGGAGCTGTTTTTT CASSQDWLANTGELFF